The 15 T cell receptor beta chains reported below all come from one sample, sequenced in a study of a mutant IDH1 vaccine in newly diagnosed glioma. TCRdb's copy holds only in-frame clones and misses some; the assay was immunoSEQ multiplex PCR. Of over 55,000 clones listed, 80% to 90% are singletons. These receptors have no identified antigens. The time point was: week 35, safety follow-up. Vaccinated patients received 300 ug of mutant IDH1 20-mer peptide per dose, with topical imiquimod. The specimen was PBMCs, collected from a glioma patient whose treatment included an IDH1 peptide vaccine. The source of these receptors is a man between 35 and 55 years old with glioma.

The chain is built from TRBV4-3 and TRBJ2-7; D call uncertain. Germline V CDR1 and CDR2: LGHNA, YSLEER. The CDR3 spans 15 residues. V was cut by 1 base and J by 0 bases, with 10 bases left in between. The CDR3 DNA reads TGCGCCAGCAGCCAAGGCGAGCAGCACTCCTACGAGCAGTACTTC. This translates into CASSQGEQHSYEQYF.

A single count supports this clone. V and J are TRBV10-3 and TRBJ2-7, with 7 bases identical to TRBD1. This CDR3 comprises 14 residues. With 5 bases clipped from V and 0 bases from J, the junction kept 4 bases outside the gene matches. CDR1 and CDR2 (germline): ENHRY, SYGVKD. As DNA, the CDR3 is TGTGCCATCAGTTGGGACAGTCTCTCCTACGAGCAGTACTTC. Its protein product is CAISWDSLSYEQYF.

The rearrangement joins TRBV4-2 to TRBJ1-3; D is uncertain. The CDR3 sequence is 16 residues long. V lost 0 bases to trimming and J lost 2 bases, with 11 bases between them. The germline gives CDR1 LGHNA, CDR2 YNFKEQ. The CDR3 spells CASSQEVGRAGNTIYF. The CDR3 nucleotides read TGTGCCAGCAGCCAAGAAGTCGGTAGGGCTGGAAACACCATATATTTT.

This clone has just a few counts. J is TRBJ1-1 and V is TRBV25-1, with 7 positions matching TRBD1. V gave up 8 bases and J gave up 5 bases; unmatched junction bases: 8. The CDR3 is 13 amino acids. CDR1 and CDR2 from the germline V gene are MGHDK and SYGVNS. This CDR3 is CASGSRGFTEAFF. CDR3 nucleotide sequence: TGTGCCAGCGGATCCAGGGGGTTTACTGAAGCTTTCTTT.

This chain uses TRBV6-1 with TRBJ1-1; maybe TRBD1 (5 bases). Germline-derived CDR1 and CDR2 are MNHNS and SASEGT. The CDR3 runs to 15 residues. Trimming stripped 10 bases from V and 5 bases from J, with 23 bases between. The CDR3 loop reads CATVEPGPRGTEAFF. CDR3 DNA: TGTGCCACCGTTGAACCAGGGCCCCGTGGGACTGAAGCTTTCTTT.

J is TRBJ1-2 and V is TRBV9; maybe TRBD1 (5 bases). The V gene lost 2 bases and the J gene lost 4 bases, with 15 bases spanning the gap. Germline V CDR1 and CDR2: SGDLS, YYNGEE. The CDR3 loop spans 15 amino acids. CDR3 loop: CASSVQTTGIYGYTF. CDR3 DNA sequence: TGTGCCAGCAGCGTTCAGACAACAGGTATCTATGGCTACACCTTC.

This chain uses TRBV7-2 with TRBJ2-3, with TRBD2 identical over 7 bases. The CDR3 consists of 16 residues. V lost 1 base and J lost 2; bases outside the gene matches: 6. Germline V gene lookup returns CDR1 SGHTA and CDR2 FQGNSA. The CDR3 DNA sequence: TGTGCCAGCAGCTTAGGACTGCGGGGGAACACAGATACGCAGTATTTT. It specifies CASSLGLRGNTDTQYF.

This clone was detected only once. J is TRBJ2-7 and V is TRBV6-1; D unresolved. Per germline, CDR1 MNHNS and CDR2 SASEGT. The V and J ends lost 5 bases and 5 bases respectively, with 10 bases between them. CDR3 length equals 12 residues. The CDR3 here is CASSRMTNEQYF. The CDR3 DNA reads TGTGCCAGCAGTCGTATGACCAACGAGCAGTACTTC.

The gene calls are TRBV28 and TRBJ2-2; perhaps TRBD2 as D (5 bases). Germline V CDR1 and CDR2: MDHEN, SYDVKM. CDR3 size: 15 residues. Trimming removed 3 bases at V and 1 base at J, with 9 bases between. Here the CDR3 reads CASSFAAGNTGELFF. In nucleotides, the CDR3 is TGTGCCAGCAGTTTCGCGGCGGGGAACACCGGGGAGCTGTTTTTT. The whole variable domain, remainder taken from reference TRBV28 and TRBJ2-2, is DVKVTQSSRYLVKRTGEKVFLECVQDMDHENMFWYRQDPGLGLRLIYFSYDVKMKEKGDIPEGYSVSREKKERFSLILESASTNQTSMYLCASSFAAGNTGELFFGEGSRLTVL.

V is TRBV4-2 and J is TRBJ1-1, with TRBD1 as a possible D gene (5 bases). The germline gives CDR1 LGHNA, CDR2 YNFKEQ. The V and J ends lost 0 bases and 4 bases respectively, with 12 bases between them. CDR3 size: 15 residues. This CDR3 reads CASSQDPGKGTEAFF. In DNA, the CDR3 is TGTGCCAGCAGCCAAGATCCAGGGAAAGGCACTGAAGCTTTCTTT.

The gene calls are TRBV5-1 and TRBJ2-7; 11 bases are shared with TRBD1. Germline trimming cut 3 bases from V and 6 bases from J; bases unmatched to any gene: 8. The CDR3 contains 15 residues. Germline-derived CDR1 and CDR2 are SGHRS and YFSETQ. CDR3 DNA: TGCGCCAGCAGCTCCGGACAGGGGGCGCGGGTCGAGCAGTACTTC. Amino acids: CASSSGQGARVEQYF. The entire variable domain, with the rest obtained from reference TRBV5-1 and TRBJ2-7, is as follows: KAGVTQTPRYLIKTRGQQVTLSCSPISGHRSVSWYQQTPGQGLQFLFEYFSETQRNKGNFPGRFSGRQFSNSRSEMNVSTLELGDSALYLCASSSGQGARVEQYFGPGTRLTVT.

The chain employs TRBV4-1 and TRBJ1-1; no clear D gene. Germline V lookup: CDR1 MGHRA, CDR2 YSYEKL. The CDR3 runs 13 residues. V dropped 1 base and J dropped 6 bases, with 9 bases sitting between them. CDR3 region: CASSQVWVSEAFF. The CDR3 region has the DNA TGCGCCAGCAGCCAAGTTTGGGTTTCTGAAGCTTTCTTT.

The chain is built from TRBV7-3 and TRBJ2-7; tentative D call: TRBD2 (5 bases). V was trimmed by 2 bases and J by 1 base, leaving 9 bases between them. The V gene's germline CDR1 is SGHTA and CDR2 FQGTGA. This CDR3 has 14 amino acids. CDR3 DNA: TGTGCCAGCAGCTTACTTCCGGGGTCCTACGAGCAGTACTTC. It encodes CASSLLPGSYEQYF.

This clone was detected only once. The V gene is TRBV7-2, the J gene TRBJ2-1; TRBD1 aligns across 8 bases. Trimming cost V 5 bases and J 2 bases; bases outside gene matches: 8. Looked up from germline, CDR1 is SGHTA and CDR2 is FQGNSA. The CDR3 length is 16 residues. CDR3 protein: CASSLEGTGPYNEQFF. The DNA for the CDR3 is TGTGCCAGCAGCCTGGAAGGGACAGGACCCTACAATGAGCAGTTCTTC.

V is TRBV4-3 and J is TRBJ2-3, with D possibly matching TRBD2 (5 bases). CDR3 length: 13 residues. V lost 0 bases, J lost 9 bases, and 10 bases lay in between. CDR1 is LGHNA, CDR2 YSLEER, per germline. The CDR3 coding sequence is TGCGCCAGCAGCCAAGAGGAGAGAGGGACGCAGTATTTT. Residues: CASSQEERGTQYF.